The 22 T cell receptor beta chains listed next were all sequenced from one sample in a study of blood T cell repertoires in COVID-19. Sequencing was performed with immunoSEQ multiplex PCR; in TCRdb, only in-frame clones are kept and a portion is missing. The sample yields approximately 90,000 clones, roughly 84% seen once. The sequenced sample was peripheral blood. The receptors here all came from a woman older than 75 with acute or convalescent COVID-19.

This chain joins TRBV6-5 and TRBJ1-1, with D unclear. CDR3 length: 12 amino acids. Germline CDR1 MNHEY, CDR2 SVGAGI. The V and J ends lost 5 bases and 0 bases respectively, with 4 bases between them. CDR3 nucleotides: TGTGCCAGCAGTACGGTGAACACTGAAGCTTTCTTT. Amino acids: CASSTVNTEAFF.

V usage is TRBV2 and J usage is TRBJ2-3, with D maybe TRBD2 (6 bases). This CDR3 contains 13 residues. Trimming pared 8 bases from V and 0 bases from J, leaving 9 bases between. Germline CDR1 and CDR2: SNHLY and FYNNEI. The CDR3 region is CASVSGSTDTQYF. The CDR3 nucleotides read TGTGCCAGCGTTAGCGGTAGCACAGATACGCAGTATTTT.

This sequence joins TRBV28 and TRBJ1-5, with no clear D. The CDR3 has 15 residues. Germline V gene sequence: CDR1 MDHEN, CDR2 SYDVKM. V was cut by 2 bases and J by 5 bases, with 13 bases left in between. CDR3 DNA: TGTGCCAGCAGTTTAGGAATTGGAGCATATCAGCCCCAGCATTTT. It yields the protein CASSLGIGAYQPQHF.

The rearrangement joins TRBV21-1 to TRBJ1-1; the D call TRBD1 from the table was never checked on the DNA. TRBV21-1 is marked as a pseudogene. The CDR3 has 14 amino acids. CDR3 nucleotides: TGTGCCAGCAGCACCGTCAGGGAGAACACTGAAGCTTTCTTT. It encodes CASSTVRENTEAFF.

This clone is a singleton in its sample. J is TRBJ2-5 and V is TRBV12-5; weak D call: TRBD1 (5 bases). This CDR3 spans 15 amino acids. Looked up from germline, CDR1 is LGHNT and CDR2 is FRNRAP. The V end lost 9 bases, the J end lost 0 bases, and 17 bases lay between the germline ends. The CDR3 loop reads CARGPWQGYQETQYF. Written as DNA, the CDR3 is TGTGCTAGGGGGCCTTGGCAGGGATACCAAGAGACCCAGTACTTC.

The chain links TRBV5-1 to TRBJ1-6; 7 nucleotides align to TRBD1. CDR1 SGHRS and CDR2 YFSETQ come from the germline V gene. The V and J ends lost 4 bases and 9 bases, in that order; junction bases with no gene match: 7. This CDR3 spans 14 amino acids. As DNA, the CDR3 is TGCGCCAGCAGCAGGGACAGAGGGGTTTCACCCCTCCACTTT. Translating gives CASSRDRGVSPLHF.

This clone turned up a few times. V and J are TRBV7-3 and TRBJ2-2; 10 nucleotides match TRBD2. The trim removed 2 bases at V and 4 bases at J, leaving 7 bases unmatched. Germline-derived CDR1 and CDR2 are SGHTA and FQGTGA. This CDR3 region has 17 residues. The CDR3 protein is CASSLLAGGYTTGELFF. Here the CDR3 DNA reads TGTGCCAGCAGCTTATTAGCGGGGGGCTATACCACCGGGGAGCTGTTTTTT. Drawing the rest from reference TRBV7-3 and TRBJ2-2, the complete variable domain is GAGVSQTPSNKVTEKGKYVELRCDPISGHTALYWYRQSLGQGPEFLIYFQGTGAADDSGLPNDRFFAVRPEGSVSTLKIQRTERGDSAVYLCASSLLAGGYTTGELFFGEGSRLTVL.

This chain connects TRBV6-2 or TRBV6-3 to TRBJ2-3; TRBD2 matches 8 bases. Germline CDR1 MNHEY, CDR2 SVGEGT. Trimming at V came to 6 bases and at J to 2 bases, leaving 7 bases not matched to a gene. The CDR3 covers 15 residues. The CDR3 protein is CASSPGAGVTDTQYF. The CDR3 DNA reads as TGTGCCAGCAGCCCCGGAGCGGGGGTCACAGATACGCAGTATTTT.

The genes are TRBV6-5 and TRBJ2-7; D is possibly TRBD1 (6 bases). The CDR3 is 14 residues long. The germline gives CDR1 MNHEY, CDR2 SVGAGI. Trimming pared 4 bases from V and 3 bases from J, leaving 13 bases between. CDR3 sequence reads: CASSLQGEIYEQYF. As DNA, the CDR3 is TGTGCCAGCAGTTTACAGGGTGAAATCTACGAGCAGTACTTC.

The V gene is TRBV7-9, the J gene TRBJ2-3; 7 nucleotides match TRBD1. The CDR3 totals 17 residues. V shed 5 bases, J shed 2 bases, and the junction held 13 bases outside the gene matches. CDR1 and CDR2 (germline): SEHNR, FQNEAQ (reference sequence). The chain's CDR3 is CASSPRTGQALTDTQYF. In DNA, the CDR3 is TGTGCCAGCAGCCCTAGGACTGGACAGGCCCTCACAGATACGCAGTATTTT.

This clone came up a few times. This chain connects TRBV3-1 (or the pseudogene TRBV3-2) to TRBJ1-5, with 10 positions matching TRBD1. The CDR3 is 14 residues long. Germline trimming cut 5 bases from V and 7 bases from J; bases unmatched to any gene: 5. Germline V gene sequence: CDR1 LGHDT, CDR2 YNNKEL (reference sequence). Written as DNA, the CDR3 is TGTGCCAGCAGCGATGGACAGGGGGGGCAGCCCCAGCATTTT. Translating gives CASSDGQGGQPQHF.

Remarks on this clone: The junction and the germline gene differ at one end; a read error may be behind it. This rearrangement joins TRBV6-1 to TRBJ1-2; no definite D call. The CDR3 covers 16 residues. Germline V gene data show CDR1 as MNHNS and CDR2 as SASEGT. The CDR3 nucleotides are TGTGCCAGCAGTGATAGCGTGACGGCTGCTAACTATGGCTACACTTTC. Translated: CASSDSVTAANYGYTF.

The chain employs TRBV4-1 and TRBJ1-2, with 7 bases matching TRBD1. Germline trimming cut 4 bases from V and 4 bases from J; bases unmatched to any gene: 12. CDR3 size: 16 residues. Germline assignment: CDR1 MGHRA and CDR2 YSYEKL. The CDR3 protein is CASSPNEGQRAYGYTF. The CDR3 nucleotides are TGCGCCAGCAGCCCAAACGAGGGACAGAGAGCCTATGGCTACACCTTC.

This clone occurred once. The rearrangement joins TRBV5-4 to TRBJ2-3; 13 positions agree with TRBD2. Germline trimming cut 5 bases from V and 0 bases from J; bases unmatched to any gene: 12. Germline V CDR1 and CDR2: SGHNT, YYREEE (reference sequence). This CDR3 is 19 amino acids long. CDR3 DNA: TGTGCCAGCAGTCTGAGGCGGCCGGGACTAGCGGGGAGCACAGATACGCAGTATTTT. Encoded protein: CASSLRRPGLAGSTDTQYF. The whole variable domain, filled in from reference TRBV5-4 and TRBJ2-3, reads ETGVTQSPTHLIKTRGQQVTLRCSSQSGHNTVSWYQQALGQGPQFIFQYYREEENGRGNFPPRFSGLQFPNYSSELNVNALELDDSALYLCASSLRRPGLAGSTDTQYFGPGTRLTVL.

The V call is TRBV19, the J call TRBJ1-2; tentative D call: TRBD1 (5 bases). The V gene lost 5 bases and the J gene lost 6 bases, with 13 bases spanning the gap. In germline, CDR1 is LNHDA, CDR2 SQIVND (reference sequence). This CDR3 is 13 amino acids long. For the CDR3, the DNA is TGTGCCAGTAGTGTCACCCGGACACATGGCTACACCTTC. It encodes CASSVTRTHGYTF.

CDR3 protein: CASSQPPGTGNTGELFF. CDR3 in DNA: TGCGCCAGCAGCCAACCCCCCGGGACAGGGAACACCGGGGAGCTGTTTTTT. This chain joins TRBV5-1 and TRBJ2-2, with TRBD1 identical over 8 bases. Germline-derived CDR1 and CDR2 are SGHRS and YFSETQ. The CDR3 runs 17 residues. Germline trimming cut 4 bases from V and 1 base from J; bases unmatched to any gene: 9.

J is TRBJ1-2 and V is TRBV3-1 (or the pseudogene TRBV3-2); no clear D. Trimming removed 4 bases from V and 2 bases from J, with 8 bases in between. The CDR3 is made up of 13 amino acids. Germline V gene data show CDR1 as LGHDT and CDR2 as YNNKEL (reference sequence). The CDR3 here is CASSPTQNYGYTF. CDR3 bases: TGTGCCAGCAGCCCAACCCAGAACTATGGCTACACCTTC.

Only one count was recorded for this clone. The chain carries TRBV6-5 and TRBJ1-1; D not resolved. Germline V gives CDR1 MNHEY, CDR2 SVGAGI. V lost 5 bases, J lost 2 bases, and 9 bases lay in between. The CDR3 loop spans 13 amino acids. The CDR3, as DNA: TGTGCCAGCAGTCCCTACGGTAACACTGAAGCTTTCTTT. This codes for CASSPYGNTEAFF.

The chain joins TRBV7-9 to TRBJ1-3; 8 bases line up with TRBD1. The J segment lost 6 bases and the V segment lost 4 bases, leaving 14 bases of the junction unmatched. The CDR3 is 17 residues long. Looked up from germline, CDR1 is SEHNR and CDR2 is FQNEAQ (reference sequence). As DNA, the CDR3 is TGTGCCAGCAGCTCACAAAGACGACAGGGGAGTGCAAACACCATATATTTT. As protein: CASSSQRRQGSANTIYF.

The chain links TRBV6-6 to TRBJ2-1, with TRBD1 matching over 8 bases. The germline V gene encodes CDR1 MNHNY and CDR2 SVGAGI (reference sequence). With V trimmed by 6 bases and J by 2 bases, 9 bases remained unmatched. The CDR3 is made up of 16 amino acids. DNA of the CDR3: TGTGCCAGCAGCCGCCCTCCAGGGGGCGCCTACAATGAGCAGTTCTTC. It specifies CASSRPPGGAYNEQFF.

V and J are TRBV12-5 and TRBJ1-2; 7 positions match TRBD1. The CDR3 extends over 16 amino acids. Germline CDR1 LGHNT, CDR2 FRNRAP. Losses at the gene ends were 2 bases for V and 2 bases for J; bases not matched to a gene: 8. The CDR3 sequence is CASGLIPGQMNYGYTF. CDR3 nucleotide sequence: TGTGCTAGTGGTTTGATACCGGGACAGATGAACTATGGCTACACCTTC.

The chain employs TRBV18 and TRBJ1-4; D perhaps matches TRBD1 (6 bases). The germline gives CDR1 KGHSH, CDR2 LQKENI. V shed 6 bases and J shed 8 bases, with 10 bases lying between them. The CDR3 loop spans 12 amino acids. The CDR3 DNA reads as TGTGCCAGCTCGATCGGGACAGAAAAACTGTTTTTT. This translates into CASSIGTEKLFF.